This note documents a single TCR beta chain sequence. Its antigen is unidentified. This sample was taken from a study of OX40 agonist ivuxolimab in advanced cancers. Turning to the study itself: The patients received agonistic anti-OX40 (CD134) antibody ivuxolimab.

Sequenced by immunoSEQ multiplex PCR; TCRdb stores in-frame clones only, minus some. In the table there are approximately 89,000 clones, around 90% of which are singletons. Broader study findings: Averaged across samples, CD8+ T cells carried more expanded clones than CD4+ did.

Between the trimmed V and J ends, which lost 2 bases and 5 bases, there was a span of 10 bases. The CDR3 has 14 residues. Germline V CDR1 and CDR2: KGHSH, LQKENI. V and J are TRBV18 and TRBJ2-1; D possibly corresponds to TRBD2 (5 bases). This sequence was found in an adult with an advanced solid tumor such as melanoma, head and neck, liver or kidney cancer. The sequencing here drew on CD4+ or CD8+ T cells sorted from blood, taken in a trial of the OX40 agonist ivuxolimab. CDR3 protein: CASSPASWDNEQFF. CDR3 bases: TGTGCCAGCTCACCAGCTAGCTGGGACAATGAGCAGTTCTTC.